The 9 T cell receptor beta chains below were found in one sample sequenced in a study of shared clonotypes between healthy human individuals. Naive CD8 cells comprised CD45RO-negative, CCR7-positively selected cells, excluding terminally differentiated effector memory CD45RA+ cells. Profiling relied on immunoSEQ multiplex PCR, and the TCRdb table lists in-frame clones only, not all of them. The sample holds hundreds of thousands of clones, about 92% seen once. Sequencing used naive CD8+ T cells sorted from blood. The receptors here all came from a man aged 30-40 years in good health.

This rearrangement joins TRBV19 to TRBJ2-3, with a tentative D call TRBD2 (6 bases). V lost 1 base and J lost 2, with 10 bases in between. Germline CDR1 LNHDA, CDR2 SQIVND (reference sequence). CDR3 length equals 15 residues. This CDR3 is CASSIVEGTTDTQYF. As DNA, the CDR3 is TGTGCCAGTAGTATAGTGGAGGGGACCACAGATACGCAGTATTTT. The full variable domain, rest sourced from reference TRBV19 and TRBJ2-3, is DGGITQSPKYLFRKEGQNVTLSCEQNLNHDAMYWYRQDPGQGLRLIYYSQIVNDFQKGDIAEGYSVSREKKESFPLTVTSAQKNPTAFYLCASSIVEGTTDTQYFGPGTRLTVL.

The chain is built from TRBV7-9 and TRBJ2-1; D unclear. This CDR3 spans 14 amino acids. Germline CDR1 and CDR2: SEHNR and FQNEAQ (reference sequence). Trimming cost V 3 bases and J 3 bases, with 9 bases left between them. CDR3 in amino acids: CASSFGVDYNEQFF. The CDR3 DNA follows: TGTGCCAGCAGCTTCGGAGTAGACTACAATGAGCAGTTCTTC. Full variable domain (remainder filled in from reference TRBV7-9 and TRBJ2-1): DTGVSQNPRHKITKRGQNVTFRCDPISEHNRLYWYRQTLGQGPEFLTYFQNEAQLEKSRLLSDRFSAERPKGSFSTLEIQRTEQGDSAMYLCASSFGVDYNEQFFGPGTRLTVL.

The J gene is TRBJ2-7, the V gene TRBV4-1; D possibly corresponds to TRBD2 (6 bases). This CDR3 has 13 residues. Looked up from germline, CDR1 is MGHRA and CDR2 is YSYEKL. V lost 4 bases and J 3 bases, leaving 10 bases between the germline ends. The CDR3 bases are TGCGCCAGCAGCCCCGGGAGTGGCTACGAGCAGTACTTC. Amino acids: CASSPGSGYEQYF.

The chain couples TRBV9 to TRBJ2-2; no firm D call. Trimming cost V 0 bases and J 8 bases, with 14 bases left between them. Germline loops: CDR1 SGDLS, CDR2 YYNGEE. CDR3 length: 15 residues. CDR3 sequence: CASSVEASPTGELFF. CDR3 sequence (DNA): TGTGCCAGCAGCGTAGAGGCCAGTCCTACTGGGGAGCTGTTTTTT.

Turning to this clone: Within the sample, other DNA sequences also encode this same CDR3. The chain employs TRBV9 and TRBJ1-2; D is unresolved. There are 12 residues in the CDR3. The ends were cut back, 3 bases at V and 4 bases at J, with 7 bases in the middle. Germline assignment: CDR1 SGDLS and CDR2 YYNGEE. This CDR3 is CASSAGVYGYTF. In nucleotides, the CDR3 is TGTGCCAGCAGCGCTGGAGTCTATGGCTACACCTTC. Drawing the rest from reference TRBV9 and TRBJ1-2, the complete variable domain is DSGVTQTPKHLITATGQRVTLRCSPRSGDLSVYWYQQSLDQGLQFLIQYYNGEERAKGNILERFSAQQFPDLHSELNLSSLELGDSALYFCASSAGVYGYTFGSGTRLTVV.

This clone was recorded once. The chain links TRBV9 to TRBJ2-1; D not certain. CDR1 is SGDLS and CDR2 is YYNGEE in the germline V gene. The length of the CDR3 is 14 residues. Trimming took off 1 base at V and 4 bases at J, with 9 bases between the two ends. The CDR3 DNA follows: TGTGCCAGCAGCGTAAGAAACGGGTACAATGAGCAGTTCTTC. Residues: CASSVRNGYNEQFF.

The chain uses TRBV4-1 and TRBJ2-7, with D tentatively TRBD1 (5 bases). The CDR3 contains 14 residues. Germline V gene sequence: CDR1 MGHRA, CDR2 YSYEKL. Between the trimmed V and J ends, which lost 2 bases and 2 bases, there was a span of 10 bases. CDR3 DNA sequence: TGCGCCAGCAGCCAAACGCAGGGTCCCTACGAGCAGTACTTC. Translating gives CASSQTQGPYEQYF.

The V call is TRBV14, the J call TRBJ2-1; 9 bases fit TRBD2. Unmatched junction bases numbered 8, after V lost 4 bases and J lost 4 bases. This CDR3 contains 16 residues. CDR1 is SGHDN and CDR2 is FVKESK in the germline V gene. CDR3: CASSPLAGVGYNEQFF. CDR3 DNA sequence: TGTGCCAGCAGCCCCTTAGCGGGAGTTGGTTACAATGAGCAGTTCTTC.

This chain links TRBV28 with TRBJ2-7, with 7 bases identical to TRBD1. Germline V lookup: CDR1 MDHEN, CDR2 SYDVKM. CDR3 length equals 15 residues. J lost 0 bases, V lost 6 bases, and 8 bases had no gene match. The CDR3 DNA reads as TGTGCCAGCAGCCAGGAAAGGGACAGCTCCTACGAGCAGTACTTC. It specifies CASSQERDSSYEQYF.